These 8 T cell receptor beta chains were sequenced from one sample in a study of blood T cells in healthy people across ages. Together with a sample-barcoded 5' primer, a J-beta primer mix was included in a second PCR lasting roughly 6 to 12 cycles. TCRdb fed the 5' RACE reads into MiXCR, producing one record per CDR3 protein. Of over 1,500,000 distinct CDR3 sequences listed, approximately 50% are singletons. Sequences were obtained from blood. The receptors here all came from a woman aged 35 to 49 in good health.

The chain combines TRBV20-1 with TRBJ2-7, with 9 nucleotides matching TRBD2. The J call may be incorrect, as the DNA end agrees better with TRBJ2-5. Germline values: CDR1 DFQATT, CDR2 SNEGSKA (reference sequence). The CDR3 extends over 13 amino acids. CDR3 in amino acids: CSAGAGGGETQYF. The CDR3 DNA reads as TGCAGTGCTGGAGCGGGGGGCGGGGAGACCCAGTACTTC.

The chain couples TRBV11-1 to TRBJ2-5; D is possibly TRBD2 (5 bases). From germline, CDR1 is SGHAT and CDR2 FQDESV (reference sequence). V was trimmed by 1 base and J by 2 bases, leaving 11 bases between them. The CDR3 is made up of 15 amino acids. CDR3 protein: CASSLGGRFQETQYF. In DNA form, the CDR3 reads TGTGCCAGCAGCTTAGGAGGGAGATTTCAAGAGACCCAGTACTTC.

This clonotype was seen only once. The chain uses TRBV6-5 and TRBJ2-1, with a tentative D call TRBD2 (5 bases). Germline CDR1 MNHEY, CDR2 SVGAGI. This CDR3 is 12 amino acids long. Trimming removed 7 bases from V and 6 bases from J, with 10 bases in between. CDR3 loop: CASTRSGNEQFF. As DNA, the CDR3 is TGTGCCAGCACCCGGAGCGGCAATGAGCAGTTCTTC.

This clonotype turned up a few times. This chain uses TRBV11-2 with TRBJ2-7, with 12 bases aligning to TRBD1. Germline-derived CDR1 and CDR2 are SGHAT and FQNNGV. With 4 bases clipped from V and 6 bases from J, the junction kept 10 bases outside the gene matches. This CDR3 is 16 amino acids long. This chain's CDR3 is CASSSVLGTGGPEQYF. CDR3 DNA sequence: TGTGCCAGCAGCTCCGTCTTAGGGACAGGGGGCCCCGAGCAGTACTTC.

This clonotype has more than one count but fewer than ten. The chain joins TRBV12-3 or TRBV12-4 to TRBJ2-7; 10 bases are a match to TRBD1. The CDR3 spans 16 residues. V lost 2 bases to trimming and J lost 5 bases; unmatched junction nucleotides: 9. Written as DNA, the CDR3 is TGTGCCAGCAGTTTAAGCCGACAGGGGGCTCACCACGAGCAGTACTTC. Translation gives CASSLSRQGAHHEQYF.

The table lists this clonotype with a few counts. The V call is TRBV27, the J call TRBJ2-3; a weak D match, TRBD1 (6 bases). Deletions cut 7 bases from V and 2 bases from J, with 13 bases between. The CDR3 totals 14 residues. Germline CDR1 reads MNHEY; CDR2 reads SMNVEV (reference sequence). Written as DNA, the CDR3 is TGTGCCAGCATGGGGGCGGCACTCACAGATACGCAGTATTTT. Protein sequence: CASMGAALTDTQYF.

The V gene is TRBV27, the J gene TRBJ1-2, with a tentative D call TRBD1 (5 bases). Germline CDR1 is MNHEY and CDR2 is SMNVEV (reference sequence). V was clipped by 6 bases and J by 7 bases, with 15 bases between them. This CDR3 comprises 13 residues. The DNA for the CDR3 is TGTGCCAGCAGCCCAATAACGGGACGTGGCTACACCTTC. Amino acid sequence: CASSPITGRGYTF.

The J gene is TRBJ2-5, the V gene TRBV6-2 or TRBV6-3, with TRBD2 identical over 10 bases. Germline V gene data show CDR1 as MNHEY and CDR2 as SVGEGT. Trimming took 7 bases from V and 1 from J; bases not matched to a gene: 9. The CDR3 length is 16 residues. CDR3 in amino acids: CASMRAGGRAQETQYF. The CDR3 region has the DNA TGTGCCAGCATGAGAGCGGGGGGGCGGGCCCAAGAGACCCAGTACTTC.